The 8 T cell receptor beta chains given below trace back to one sample, sequenced in a study of CD8+ T cells in alopecia areata. The treatment was: oral pan-JAK inhibitor, 5-10 mg twice daily. Reverse transcribed after extraction, RNA yielded cDNA as the sequencing template. The data were produced by immunoSEQ multiplex PCR, yet TCRdb's version contains in-frame clones alone and is incomplete. The sample yields about 140,000 clones, 86% seen once. The sample here was CD8+ T cells sorted from blood, taken at week 4, from a patient treated with tofacitinib. Every receptor here comes from a human donor with alopecia areata.

CDR3: CASSESFGTSSRTDTQYF. DNA of the CDR3: TGCGCCAGCAGTGAGAGTTTCGGGACATCATCACGCACAGATACGCAGTATTTT. The genes are TRBV10-1 and TRBJ2-3; D may be TRBD1 (6 bases). With 2 bases removed from V and 1 base from J, the gap between germline ends came to 19 bases. The CDR3 contains 18 residues. Germline values: CDR1 WNHNN, CDR2 SYGVQD (reference sequence).

The chain carries TRBV5-5 and TRBJ1-1; D is uncertain. Germline V gene data show CDR1 as SGHKS and CDR2 as YYEKEE (reference sequence). Between the trimmed V and J ends, which lost 2 bases and 0 bases, there was a span of 8 bases. The CDR3 sequence is 14 residues long. The CDR3 protein is CASSLSDLNTEAFF. CDR3 coding DNA: TGTGCCAGCAGCTTATCGGATTTGAACACTGAAGCTTTCTTT.

This chain joins TRBV12-5 and TRBJ2-1, with D unresolved. The CDR3 is 14 amino acids. Trimming took off 1 base at V and 3 bases at J, with 7 bases between the two ends. Germline CDR1 is LGHNT and CDR2 is FRNRAP. CDR3 sequence (DNA): TGTGCTAGTGGTTTGGGGGCGTACTACAATGAGCAGTTCTTC. Its translation is CASGLGAYYNEQFF.

V and J are TRBV7-9 and TRBJ1-1; D is ambiguous. V was cut by 3 bases and J by 4 bases, with 9 bases left in between. The CDR3 spans 13 residues. Germline V lookup: CDR1 SEHNR, CDR2 FQNEAQ (reference sequence). This CDR3 reads CASSLSPGTEAFF. CDR3 DNA: TGTGCCAGCAGCTTGTCCCCAGGCACTGAAGCTTTCTTT.

V usage is TRBV13 and J usage is TRBJ2-1, with TRBD2 matching over 11 bases. In germline, CDR1 is PRHDT, CDR2 FYEKMQ (reference sequence). Losses at the gene ends were 4 bases for V and 4 bases for J; bases not matched to a gene: 3. The CDR3 sequence is 15 residues long. CDR3 nucleotides: TGTGCCAGCAGCTCCTTAGCGGGGGGGTACAATGAGCAGTTCTTC. The encoded protein is CASSSLAGGYNEQFF.

V gene TRBV27 combines with J gene TRBJ2-7, with TRBD1 matching over 7 bases. The CDR3 is 13 amino acids. The V gene's germline CDR1 is MNHEY and CDR2 SMNVEV (reference sequence). The junction had 7 bases not matched to a gene; V was cut back by 5 bases and J by 6 bases. For the CDR3, the DNA is TGTGCCAGCAGTCTCCAGACAGGGCGCGAGCAGTACTTC. Translated: CASSLQTGREQYF.

CDR3 nucleotides: TGCAGCGTTGAAGTTCGAGATGGCTACACCTTC. Its protein product is CSVEVRDGYTF. V and J are TRBV29-1 and TRBJ1-2; unclear D gene. Germline-derived CDR1 and CDR2 are SQVTM and ANQGSEA. V gave up 1 base and J gave up 6 bases, with 6 bases separating them. This CDR3 contains 11 residues.

The rearrangement joins TRBV4-2 to TRBJ1-6; the match to TRBD1 covers 9 bases. CDR3 length equals 15 residues. Germline CDR1 and CDR2: LGHNA and YNFKEQ. With 4 bases clipped from V and 10 bases from J, the junction kept 8 bases outside the gene matches. CDR3 sequence reads: CASSPEQGARSPLHF. For the CDR3, the DNA is TGTGCCAGCAGCCCAGAACAGGGGGCGCGCTCACCCCTCCACTTT.